The 13 T cell receptor beta chains below all came from one sample that was sequenced in a study of blood T cell repertoires in COVID-19. The protocol was immunoSEQ multiplex PCR, while the TCRdb copy is restricted to in-frame clones and leaves out a portion. This sample has 55,000 to 75,000 clones, with about 81% found just once. Input material: peripheral blood. These receptors came from a man at least 80 years old with acute or convalescent COVID-19.

The V gene is TRBV7-2, the J gene TRBJ2-6; 7 nucleotides agree with TRBD1. The germline V gene encodes CDR1 SGHTA and CDR2 FQGNSA. The V gene end was trimmed by 1 base and the J gene end by 2 bases; junction bases not matched to a gene: 2. The CDR3 totals 16 residues. The CDR3 region has the DNA TGTGCCAGCAGCTTAGGAGGGGGCGCTGGGGCCAACGTCCTGACTTTC. Protein: CASSLGGGAGANVLTF.

This chain connects TRBV5-1 to TRBJ1-4; 7 bases match TRBD1. Trimming cost V 0 bases and J 8 bases; bases outside gene matches: 13. The CDR3 extends over 17 amino acids. In germline, CDR1 is SGHRS, CDR2 YFSETQ. The CDR3 nucleotides read TGCGCCAGCAGCTTGGTTGGTTACAAGGGGGCAGGGGAAAAACTGTTTTTT. It specifies CASSLVGYKGAGEKLFF. The full variable domain, rest sourced from reference TRBV5-1 and TRBJ1-4, is KAGVTQTPRYLIKTRGQQVTLSCSPISGHRSVSWYQQTPGQGLQFLFEYFSETQRNKGNFPGRFSGRQFSNSRSEMNVSTLELGDSALYLCASSLVGYKGAGEKLFFGSGTQLSVL.

This rearrangement joins TRBV19 to TRBJ2-2, with D possibly matching TRBD1 (6 bases). Trimming left V 2 bases short and J 4 bases short, with 11 bases between. This CDR3 is 15 amino acids long. CDR1 is LNHDA and CDR2 is SQIVND in the germline V gene (reference sequence). CDR3 bases: TGTGCCAGTAGTATAAGGGGGAGTGCCACCGGGGAGCTGTTTTTT. Encoded protein: CASSIRGSATGELFF.

V is TRBV19 and J is TRBJ2-5; 8 nucleotides agree with TRBD1. Per germline, CDR1 LNHDA and CDR2 SQIVND (reference sequence). This CDR3 region has 14 residues. V was pared by 6 bases and J by 3 bases, with 6 bases of the junction left unmatched. The CDR3 here is CASRKGTGKETQYF. The CDR3 DNA reads as TGTGCCAGTAGAAAGGGGACAGGTAAAGAGACCCAGTACTTC.

This rearrangement joins TRBV6-5 to TRBJ2-1; 10 nucleotides agree with TRBD2. V lost 6 bases, J lost 2 bases, and 4 bases stayed unmatched. Germline-derived CDR1 and CDR2 are MNHEY and SVGAGI. The CDR3 is 15 amino acids. The CDR3 here is CASSRTSGAYNEQFF. CDR3 bases: TGTGCCAGCAGCCGAACTAGCGGGGCCTACAATGAGCAGTTCTTC.

The chain couples TRBV5-4 to TRBJ2-1, with TRBD1 identical over 7 bases. The CDR3 covers 14 residues. V was clipped by 4 bases and J by 4 bases; unmatched bases: 5. Germline V gene lookup returns CDR1 SGHNT and CDR2 YYREEE (reference sequence). The DNA of the CDR3 is TGTGCCAGCAGCCTAGGACAGGAGTACAATGAGCAGTTCTTC. It specifies CASSLGQEYNEQFF.

V usage is TRBV7-8 and J usage is TRBJ2-1, with 8 bases lining up with TRBD1. CDR1 and CDR2 (germline): SGHVS, FQNEAQ. V dropped 3 bases and J dropped 0; count of bases not matched to a gene: 10. There are 18 residues in the CDR3. CDR3 sequence (DNA): TGTGCCAGCAGCTTCCGGGACAGGCGGATTAGCTCCTACAATGAGCAGTTCTTC. It yields the protein CASSFRDRRISSYNEQFF.

The chain is built from TRBV14 and TRBJ2-3; maybe TRBD2 (6 bases). The V and J ends lost 8 bases and 4 bases respectively, with 10 bases between them. This CDR3 is 12 amino acids long. Germline loops: CDR1 SGHDN, CDR2 FVKESK. This CDR3 reads CASRDSSDTQYF. The CDR3 DNA follows: TGTGCCAGCCGGGACTCCTCAGATACGCAGTATTTT.

V is TRBV28 and J is TRBJ2-3; TRBD2 matches 10 bases. CDR1 and CDR2 from the germline V gene are MDHEN and SYDVKM. V shed 8 bases, J shed 11 bases, and the junction held 16 bases outside the gene matches. This CDR3 is built from 15 residues. CDR3 loop: CASQMTSGPPRGQYF. The CDR3 region has the DNA TGTGCCAGCCAAATGACTAGCGGGCCGCCCCGGGGGCAGTATTTT.

The chain combines TRBV18 with TRBJ2-7; TRBD1 matches 7 bases. This CDR3 is built from 14 residues. In germline, CDR1 is KGHSH, CDR2 LQKENI. V shed 5 bases, J shed 6 bases, and the junction held 10 bases outside the gene matches. The CDR3 nucleotides read TGTGCCAGCTCAGCGGAAACAGGGGAAGGCGAGCAGTACTTC. This sequence encodes CASSAETGEGEQYF.

The rearrangement links TRBV19 to TRBJ1-2; 7 bases are shared with TRBD1. V was pared by 4 bases and J by 4 bases, with 12 bases of the junction left unmatched. There are 16 residues in the CDR3. Germline values: CDR1 LNHDA, CDR2 SQIVND (reference sequence). The CDR3 region has the DNA TGTGCCAGTAGTACCCCGACAGGGTATTCCCCCTATGGCTACACCTTC. Its protein product is CASSTPTGYSPYGYTF.

The CDR3 DNA sequence: TGTGCCAGCAGCCAAGGAACTTCGCGGTTCCACGAGCAGTACTTC. Translated: CASSQGTSRFHEQYF. The V and J genes are TRBV3-1 (or the pseudogene TRBV3-2) and TRBJ2-7, with no clear D. The germline V gene has CDR1 LGHDT and CDR2 YNNKEL (reference sequence). V was cut by 1 base and J by 5 bases, with 15 bases left in between. The CDR3 extends over 15 amino acids.

The V gene is TRBV5-4, the J gene TRBJ1-3; D remains unclear. Between the trimmed V and J ends, which lost 0 bases and 2 bases, there was a span of 9 bases. The CDR3 is 15 residues long. Germline CDR1 reads SGHNT; CDR2 reads YYREEE (reference sequence). CDR3 amino acids: CASSLDSSTGNTIYF. The CDR3, as DNA: TGTGCCAGCAGCTTGGACAGCTCTACTGGAAACACCATATATTTT.